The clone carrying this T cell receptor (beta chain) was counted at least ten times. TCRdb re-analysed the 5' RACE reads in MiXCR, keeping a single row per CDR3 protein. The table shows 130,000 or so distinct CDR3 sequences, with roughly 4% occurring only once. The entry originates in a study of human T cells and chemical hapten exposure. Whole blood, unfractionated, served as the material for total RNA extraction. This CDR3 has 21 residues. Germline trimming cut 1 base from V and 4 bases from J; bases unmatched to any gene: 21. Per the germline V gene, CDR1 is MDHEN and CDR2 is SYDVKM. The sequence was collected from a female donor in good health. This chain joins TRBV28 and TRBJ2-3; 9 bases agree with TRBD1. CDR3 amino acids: CASSLSPGQGYAILVADTQYF. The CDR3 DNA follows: TGTGCCAGCAGTTTATCCCCGGGACAGGGTTACGCGATTCTCGTCGCAGATACGCAGTATTTT.